The rows below give T cell receptor beta chains drawn from one sample of a study of T cells after yellow fever vaccination. One entry per CDR3 protein results from TCRdb running MiXCR on the 5' RACE reads. The table has about 300,000 distinct CDR3 sequences, under 5% seen once. The material was PBMCs, obtained 5 days after the yellow fever booster vaccination. The origin of the receptors is a man younger than 35 who received the YFV17D yellow fever vaccine. Each CDR3 is given with its conserved first and last residue. The size of a clone is reported for some rows only, either as once, few or many, or as a class for expanded clones.

V gene,J gene,clone size,CDR3 protein
TRBV24-1,TRBJ1-5,many,CATSDDRAEQPQHF
TRBV5-1,TRBJ1-4,many,CASSPGQDNEKLFF
TRBV6-6,TRBJ1-1,few,CASSKGQGSTEAFF
TRBV5-1,TRBJ2-5,-,CASSLHGGQEETQYF
TRBV11-2,TRBJ1-6,-,CASSPLGTANNSPLHF
TRBV20-1,TRBJ2-3,many,CSARVDLGTQYF
TRBV29-1,TRBJ2-3,few,CSATRDLITDTQYF
TRBV2,TRBJ1-4,many,CASSGSQGEKLFF
TRBV25-1,TRBJ2-5,-,CASSEGYPQETQYF
TRBV4-1,TRBJ2-5,few,CASSQATGLQETQYF
TRBV5-1,TRBJ1-5,many,CASSLAYGGHSNQPQHF
TRBV11-2,TRBJ2-3,many,CASSSETGTDTQYF
TRBV5-1,TRBJ2-1,-,CASSWRDRGYNEQFF
TRBV4-1,TRBJ2-1,-,CASSQEPVGNIYNEQFF
TRBV3-1,TRBJ2-3,few,CASSQVIGGPTTDTQYF
TRBV4-2,TRBJ2-2,few,CASSQDGTGGQFANTGELFF
TRBV5-1,TRBJ1-2,few,CASSLAGGRVYGYTF
TRBV4-2,TRBJ2-3,few,CASSQVIATSGGESTDTQYF
TRBV9,TRBJ1-5,many,CASSIHRGNGNQPQHF
TRBV20-1,TRBJ1-2,-,CSASLAAGYGYTF
TRBV4-1,TRBJ1-1,few,CASTREASVPFEAGHTEAFF
TRBV12-3/TRBV12-4,TRBJ2-5,many,CASSWDLGETQYF
TRBV29-1,TRBJ1-2,many,CSVTGYNYGYTF
TRBV6-2/TRBV6-3,TRBJ1-2,few,CASTLRGYYGYTF
TRBV4-1,TRBJ2-5,few,CASSQGRGVETQYF
TRBV19,TRBJ2-7,few,CASSARDRASYEQYF
TRBV5-5,TRBJ1-6,-,CASSGGTGGFSPLHF
TRBV19,TRBJ1-2,-,CASSIGRTYGYTF
TRBV24-1,TRBJ1-1,many,CATSDSAGGNTEAFF
TRBV28,TRBJ2-3,many,CASSKTGSDTQYF
TRBV14,TRBJ2-7,-,CASSLPGQGANEQYF
TRBV12-3/TRBV12-4,TRBJ1-4,-,CASSFYSNEKLFF
TRBV12-3/TRBV12-4,TRBJ1-2,few,CASSFPANPNYGYTF
TRBV7-2,TRBJ2-3,few,CASSLAGGNTDTQYF
TRBV19,TRBJ1-5,many,CASSTRDVKNQPQHF
TRBV4-1,TRBJ2-2,many,CASSPSGTGGPGELFF
TRBV2,TRBJ2-5,-,CASSEGLGGVTQYF
TRBV12-3/TRBV12-4,TRBJ1-3,few,CASSLVSSVRLASGNTIYF
TRBV5-1,TRBJ1-5,few,CASSLVGGYGGNQPQHF
TRBV5-6,TRBJ2-6,-,CASSVFYSGANVLTF
TRBV7-2,TRBJ2-3,-,CASSLVALGTDTQYF
TRBV7-2,TRBJ2-1,-,CASSFGTGGAGSYNEQFF
TRBV4-2,TRBJ2-1,-,CASSPWAGGFNEQFF
TRBV5-1,TRBJ2-3,many,CASSFGTLKADTQYF
TRBV20-1,TRBJ2-1,-,CSASPGQGPWNEQFF
TRBV7-2,TRBJ2-5,many,CASSGAGDPQETQYF
TRBV6-5,TRBJ1-4,-,CASSRSIPQGRGEKLFF
TRBV7-9,TRBJ1-6,-,CASSLGDSGPLHF
TRBV4-3,TRBJ2-3,few,CASSQDGRGGSEDTQYF